These 30 T cell receptor beta chains were sequenced from one sample in a study of blood T cells in healthy people across ages. Then a second PCR, running about 7 to 11 cycles, was carried out with a sample-barcoded 5' primer and a J-beta primer mix. TCRdb re-called the 5' RACE reads with MiXCR, one entry per CDR3 protein. This sample has 1.5 million to 2 million distinct CDR3 sequences, with 34% found just once. The sample was blood. These receptors came from a woman aged 30 to 39 in good health.

As regards this clonotype: Germline and junction disagree at one end, which may indicate a read error. The V call is TRBV11-2, the J call TRBJ1-2; the D gene is possibly TRBD1 (6 bases). The V gene's germline CDR1 is SGHAT and CDR2 FQNNGV. The CDR3 has 14 amino acids. The CDR3 nucleotides are TGTGCCAGTAGCTTGGGACATCTAAACTATGGCTACACCTTC. Its protein is CASSLGHLNYGYTF.

The chain recombines TRBV30 with TRBJ2-7, with TRBD1 as a possible D gene (6 bases). The CDR3 runs to 11 residues. V lost 6 bases and J 5 bases, leaving 11 bases between the germline ends. CDR1 and CDR2 from the germline V gene are GTSNPN and SVGIG (reference sequence). The CDR3 sequence is CACNEGDEQYF. CDR3 nucleotides: TGTGCCTGCAATGAGGGGGACGAGCAGTACTTC.

This clonotype was detected many times. The chain has TRBV12-3 or TRBV12-4 and TRBJ2-1; weak D call: TRBD1 (5 bases). This CDR3 region has 11 residues. Deletions cut 2 bases from V and 12 bases from J, with 8 bases between. The DNA of the CDR3 is TGTGCCAGCAGTTTATTAGGGGTGCAGTTCTTC. Encoded protein: CASSLLGVQFF.

This clonotype has just a few counts. Written as DNA, the CDR3 is TGCGCCAGCAGCCATTTAGTAGCGGGAGGGACCGGGGAGCTGTTTTTT. This translates into CASSHLVAGGTGELFF. The genes are TRBV4-1 and TRBJ2-2, with TRBD2 identical over 11 bases. The CDR3 loop spans 16 amino acids. Germline V gives CDR1 MGHRA, CDR2 YSYEKL. V gave up 3 bases and J gave up 5 bases; unmatched junction bases: 5.

The chain joins TRBV18 to TRBJ2-7; 7 bases align to TRBD1. The V segment lost 8 bases and the J segment 0 bases; nucleotides outside the gene matches: 25. The germline V gene encodes CDR1 KGHSH and CDR2 LQKENI. The CDR3 is made up of 20 amino acids. In DNA form, the CDR3 reads TGTGCCAGCACACTTCCGGACAGGAGGTCGAGACGCCCGAGCTCCTACGAGCAGTACTTC. Its translation is CASTLPDRRSRRPSSYEQYF. Based on the CDR3 plus reference TRBV18 and TRBJ2-7, the full variable domain is NAGVMQNPRHLVRRRGQEARLRCSPMKGHSHVYWYRQLPEEGLKFMVYLQKENIIDESGMPKERFSAEFPKEGPSILRIQQVVRGDSAAYFCASTLPDRRSRRPSSYEQYFGPGTRLTVT.

The sample holds a few counts of this clonotype. The CDR3 DNA sequence: TGCGCCAGCAACTCCCCGGAGACCACAGATACGCAGTATTTT. Protein sequence: CASNSPETTDTQYF. This sequence joins TRBV5-1 and TRBJ2-3; no definite D call. V gave up 6 bases and J gave up 2 bases, with 13 bases separating them. Germline V CDR1 and CDR2: SGHRS, YFSETQ. The CDR3 length is 14 residues.

V is TRBV6-6 and J is TRBJ2-7; possibly TRBD1 for D (5 bases). V was trimmed by 8 bases and J by 4 bases, leaving 15 bases between them. The CDR3 consists of 13 residues. The germline CDR1 and CDR2 sequences are MNHNY and SVGAGI (reference sequence). CDR3 amino acids: CASWAGLSYEQYF. Here the CDR3 DNA reads TGTGCCAGCTGGGCAGGGTTATCATACGAGCAGTACTTC.

This clonotype was seen many times. V is TRBV11-2 and J is TRBJ2-5, with TRBD2 matching 12 bases. Trimming took 3 bases from V and 4 from J; bases not matched to a gene: 3. This CDR3 region has 15 residues. Germline values: CDR1 SGHAT, CDR2 FQNNGV. The CDR3 coding sequence is TGTGCCAGCAGCTTTGGACTAGCGGGGAGAGAGACCCAGTACTTC. Translation gives CASSFGLAGRETQYF.

In the case of this clonotype: A junction end diverges from the germline sequence, so it may reflect a read error. The chain uses TRBV11-2 and TRBJ2-3; 12 bases are shared with TRBD1. Germline CDR1 reads SGHAT; CDR2 reads FQNNGV. CDR3 length equals 19 residues. The CDR3 region has the DNA TGTGCCAGCAGCTTAAGCCCCCTGGGACAGGGGGCCCACACAGATGCGCAGTATTTT. This encodes CASSLSPLGQGAHTDAQYF.

The V gene is TRBV7-8, the J gene TRBJ2-7, with D uncertain. The germline V and J ends were trimmed by 2 bases and 3 bases, with 8 bases remaining between them. The CDR3 has 13 residues. Germline V gene data show CDR1 as SGHVS and CDR2 as FQNEAQ. CDR3 region: CASSLTTNYEQYF. CDR3 sequence (DNA): TGTGCCAGCAGCTTAACTACGAACTACGAGCAGTACTTC.

The chain links TRBV3-1 to TRBJ1-2; D is possibly TRBD1 (5 bases). CDR3 length: 13 residues. Trimming took off 4 bases at V and 8 bases at J, with 14 bases between the two ends. The germline gives CDR1 LGHDT, CDR2 YNNKEL (reference sequence). CDR3 region: CASSPSGTGGYTF. In DNA, the CDR3 is TGTGCCAGCAGCCCGAGCGGGACCGGAGGCTACACCTTC.

This clonotype was observed once. A read error may explain this, as a much larger clone is one base away. The genes are TRBV4-2 and TRBJ2-3; perhaps TRBD2 as D (6 bases). The CDR3 contains 15 residues. The germline CDR1 and CDR2 sequences are LGHNA and YNFKEQ. The V end was cut by 3 bases, the J end by 5 bases, with 15 bases between. The CDR3: CASSQGTSNIDTQYF. As DNA, the CDR3 is TGTGCCAGCAGCCAGGGGACTTCGAACATAGATACGCAGTATTTT.

The genes are TRBV5-4 and TRBJ2-7, with 9 nucleotides matching TRBD2. The V gene's germline CDR1 is SGHNT and CDR2 YYREEE (reference sequence). This CDR3 has 16 residues. V was pared by 3 bases and J by 2 bases, with 9 bases of the junction left unmatched. The CDR3 protein is CASSWRTSGHTYEQYF. In DNA form, the CDR3 reads TGTGCCAGCAGCTGGAGAACTAGCGGGCATACCTACGAGCAGTACTTC.

This clonotype showed up just a few times. The chain carries TRBV6-5 and TRBJ2-2, with 7 bases matching TRBD1. This CDR3 comprises 15 residues. J lost 7 bases, V lost 4 bases, and 9 bases had no gene match. Germline assignment: CDR1 MNHEY and CDR2 SVGAGI. CDR3 nucleotide sequence: TGTGCCAGCAGTTCGGTCCAGGGGGAAGGCGGGGAGCTGTTTTTT. Translating it yields CASSSVQGEGGELFF.

The CDR3 sequence is CSARDPIAGVPYEQYF. In DNA, the CDR3 is TGCAGTGCTAGAGATCCGATAGCGGGAGTCCCCTACGAGCAGTACTTC. J is TRBJ2-7 and V is TRBV20-1; TRBD2 aligns across 9 bases. Germline assignment: CDR1 DFQATT and CDR2 SNEGSKA (reference sequence). V was clipped by 0 bases and J by 2 bases; unmatched bases: 8. The CDR3 runs 16 residues.

This clonotype was picked up a small number of times. The chain combines TRBV29-1 with TRBJ1-1, with 7 bases that match TRBD1. Germline CDR1 is SQVTM and CDR2 is ANQGSEA. V was pared by 6 bases and J by 7 bases, with 5 bases of the junction left unmatched. The CDR3 totals 11 residues. The CDR3 protein is CSVVTGFEAFF. The CDR3 nucleotides are TGCAGCGTCGTGACAGGGTTTGAAGCTTTCTTT.

This chain joins TRBV20-1 and TRBJ1-2, with 10 bases that match TRBD1. Per germline, CDR1 DFQATT and CDR2 SNEGSKA (reference sequence). The CDR3 has 15 amino acids. The J segment lost 0 bases and the V segment lost 6 bases, leaving 7 bases of the junction unmatched. CDR3 loop: CSAKGQGPANYGYTF. The CDR3 coding sequence is TGCAGTGCAAAGGGACAGGGGCCAGCTAACTATGGCTACACCTTC.

This clonotype has more than one count but fewer than ten. The chain joins TRBV3-1 to TRBJ2-7; 8 bases fit TRBD1. The V segment lost 2 bases and the J segment 1 base; nucleotides outside the gene matches: 10. The CDR3 covers 17 residues. Germline V gene data show CDR1 as LGHDT and CDR2 as YNNKEL (reference sequence). The CDR3 bases are TGTGCCAGCAGCCAATACGACAGGGGATCCGCATCCTACGAGCAGTACTTC. This sequence encodes CASSQYDRGSASYEQYF.

The J gene is TRBJ1-2, the V gene TRBV20-1, with a weak D call TRBD1 (5 bases). Trimming removed 5 bases at V and 8 bases at J, with 12 bases between. The CDR3 is 11 amino acids. Germline V gene data show CDR1 as DFQATT and CDR2 as SNEGSKA (reference sequence). The CDR3 region has the DNA TGCAGTGCTTCAGGGATTCGCGGCTACACCTTC. Residues: CSASGIRGYTF.

The chain recombines TRBV6-5 with TRBJ2-7; D assignment may be TRBD1 or TRBD2 (5 bases each). The CDR3 is made up of 15 amino acids. Trimming took off 0 bases at V and 2 bases at J, with 11 bases between the two ends. Germline-derived CDR1 and CDR2 are MNHEY and SVGAGI. CDR3 protein: CASSYSSGPTYEQYF. The CDR3 DNA is TGTGCCAGCAGTTACTCGTCGGGACCAACCTACGAGCAGTACTTC.

This clonotype was seen ten or more times. This sequence joins TRBV29-1 and TRBJ2-3, with 16 bases lining up with TRBD2. CDR3 length equals 16 residues. Trimming cost V 3 bases and J 2 bases; bases outside gene matches: 2. Germline V lookup: CDR1 SQVTM, CDR2 ANQGSEA. DNA of the CDR3: TGCAGCGTTGAGGGACTAGCGGGAGGGCCCACAGATACGCAGTATTTT. This gives the protein CSVEGLAGGPTDTQYF.

This clonotype occurred many times. The chain links TRBV29-1 to TRBJ2-6, with D uncertain. The CDR3 loop spans 13 amino acids. V lost 4 bases and J lost 0, with 4 bases in between. Germline V gives CDR1 SQVTM, CDR2 ANQGSEA. The CDR3 DNA is TGCAGCGTTGGCCTCTCTGGGGCCAACGTCCTGACTTTC. It yields the protein CSVGLSGANVLTF.

The CDR3 region has the DNA TGTGCCTGGAGTGCTGACTTGGTGGGCAGGAATGAGCAGTTCTTC. Amino acids: CAWSADLVGRNEQFF. This chain links TRBV30 with TRBJ2-1; D is unclear. V shed 1 base and J shed 7 bases, with 17 bases lying between them. The CDR3 contains 15 residues. The germline V gene encodes CDR1 GTSNPN and CDR2 SVGIG (reference sequence).

The CDR3: CSARDPRSGANVLTF. The CDR3 DNA follows: TGCAGTGCTAGAGATCCTCGGTCTGGGGCCAACGTCCTGACTTTC. The chain uses TRBV20-1 and TRBJ2-6, with no clear D. The CDR3 contains 15 residues. Trimming took off 0 bases at V and 1 base at J, with 7 bases between the two ends. Germline V gives CDR1 DFQATT, CDR2 SNEGSKA (reference sequence).

This clonotype was counted a single time. The chain couples TRBV11-2 to TRBJ2-4; unclear D gene. The end of the DNA is better explained by TRBJ2-1, so the J call may be wrong. This CDR3 region has 11 residues. Germline V gives CDR1 SGHAT, CDR2 FQNNGV. This CDR3 is CASSSFGEQFF. In nucleotides, the CDR3 is TGTGCCAGCAGCTCTTTCGGCGAGCAGTTCTTC.

This clonotype was counted ten times or more. This chain joins TRBV5-5 and TRBJ2-1; the match to TRBD1 covers 7 bases. Germline V gives CDR1 SGHKS, CDR2 YYEKEE (reference sequence). After removal of 0 bases from V and 5 bases from J, the junction contained 5 bases not matched to a gene. The CDR3 is 15 amino acids. In nucleotides, the CDR3 is TGTGCCAGCAGCTTGGTACAGGGGTTTAACAATGAGCAGTTCTTC. This translates into CASSLVQGFNNEQFF.

The chain employs TRBV7-2 and TRBJ2-2, with 8 bases lining up with TRBD1. This CDR3 is built from 16 residues. With V trimmed by 5 bases and J by 4 bases, 9 bases remained unmatched. CDR1 is SGHTA and CDR2 is FQGNSA in the germline V gene. This CDR3 reads CASSVRTGRGTGELFF. The CDR3 region has the DNA TGTGCCAGCAGCGTAAGGACAGGGCGGGGCACCGGGGAGCTGTTTTTT. The variable domain in full, completed from reference TRBV7-2 and TRBJ2-2, reads GAGVSQSPSNKVTEKGKDVELRCDPISGHTALYWYRQSLGQGLEFLIYFQGNSAPDKSGLPSDRFSAERTGGSVSTLTIQRTQQEDSAVYLCASSVRTGRGTGELFFGEGSRLTVL.

This sequence joins TRBV2 and TRBJ2-2, with 9 bases that match TRBD2. Germline CDR1 SNHLY, CDR2 FYNNEI. V dropped 3 bases and J dropped 3; count of bases not matched to a gene: 5. The CDR3 spans 16 residues. CDR3 sequence: CASSERRGGYTGELFF. The CDR3 bases are TGTGCCAGCAGTGAGAGGCGGGGGGGCTACACCGGGGAGCTGTTTTTT.

This clonotype has only a few counts. The chain links TRBV20-1 to TRBJ2-1, with TRBD2 as a possible D gene (6 bases). The CDR3 runs to 15 residues. V shed 0 bases and J shed 3 bases, with 12 bases lying between them. Germline-derived CDR1 and CDR2 are DFQATT and SNEGSKA (reference sequence). For the CDR3, the DNA is TGCAGTGCTAGAGATTTTAGCGGTAGCTACAATGAGCAGTTCTTC. It yields the protein CSARDFSGSYNEQFF.

A few counts support this clonotype. The chain joins TRBV7-9 to TRBJ2-5; D possibly uses TRBD1 or TRBD2 (5 bases each). This CDR3 has 15 amino acids. Trimming cost V 7 bases and J 4 bases, with 19 bases left between them. Looked up from germline, CDR1 is SEHNR and CDR2 is FQNEAQ (reference sequence). The CDR3 is CASNLPGASVETQYF. The CDR3 DNA is TGTGCCAGCAACCTCCCCGGGGCCTCGGTAGAGACCCAGTACTTC. The variable domain in full, with the rest retrieved from reference TRBV7-9 and TRBJ2-5, is DTGVSQNPRHKITKRGQNVTFRCDPISEHNRLYWYRQTLGQGPEFLTYFQNEAQLEKSRLLSDRFSAERPKGSFSTLEIQRTEQGDSAMYLCASNLPGASVETQYFGPGTRLLVL.